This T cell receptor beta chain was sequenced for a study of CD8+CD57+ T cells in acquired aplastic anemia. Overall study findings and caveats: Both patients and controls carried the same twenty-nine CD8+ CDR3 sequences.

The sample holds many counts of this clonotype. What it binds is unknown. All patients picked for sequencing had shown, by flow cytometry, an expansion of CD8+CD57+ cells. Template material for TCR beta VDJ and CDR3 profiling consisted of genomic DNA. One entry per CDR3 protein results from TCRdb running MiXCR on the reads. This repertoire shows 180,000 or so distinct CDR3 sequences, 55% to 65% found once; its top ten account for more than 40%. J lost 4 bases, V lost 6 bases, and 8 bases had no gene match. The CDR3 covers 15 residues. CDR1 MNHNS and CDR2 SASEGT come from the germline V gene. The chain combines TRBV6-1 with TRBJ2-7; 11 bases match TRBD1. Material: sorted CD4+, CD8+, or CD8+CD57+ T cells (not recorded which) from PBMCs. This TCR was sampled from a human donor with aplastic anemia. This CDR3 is CASRNGTGGWYEQYF. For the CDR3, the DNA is TGTGCCAGCAGGAATGGGACAGGGGGTTGGTACGAGCAGTACTTC.